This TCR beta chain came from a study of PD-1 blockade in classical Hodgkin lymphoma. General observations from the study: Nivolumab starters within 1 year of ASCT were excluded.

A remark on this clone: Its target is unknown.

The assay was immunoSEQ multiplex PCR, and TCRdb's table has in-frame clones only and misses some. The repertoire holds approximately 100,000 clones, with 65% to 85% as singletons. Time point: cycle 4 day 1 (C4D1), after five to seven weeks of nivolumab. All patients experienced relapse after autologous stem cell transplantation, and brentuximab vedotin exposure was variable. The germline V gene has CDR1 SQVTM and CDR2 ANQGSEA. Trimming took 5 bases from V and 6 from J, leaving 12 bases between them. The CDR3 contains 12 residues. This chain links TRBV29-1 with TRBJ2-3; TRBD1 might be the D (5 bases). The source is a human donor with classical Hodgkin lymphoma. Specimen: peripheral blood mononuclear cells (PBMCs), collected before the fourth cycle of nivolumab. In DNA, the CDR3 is TGCAGCGTTTACACAGGTGGGGATACGCAGTATTTT. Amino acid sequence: CSVYTGGDTQYF.